This passage covers 26 T cell receptor beta chains from one sample sequenced in a study of OX40 agonist ivuxolimab in advanced cancers. Sequencing was performed with immunoSEQ multiplex PCR; in TCRdb, only in-frame clones are kept and a portion is missing. The sample carries 12,000 or so clones, about 81% recorded once. The sequences come from CD4+ or CD8+ T cells sorted from blood, collected in a trial of the OX40 agonist ivuxolimab. These TCRs come from an adult with an advanced solid tumor such as melanoma, head and neck, liver or kidney cancer.

A single count supports this clone. The rearrangement uses TRBV4-1 and TRBJ1-2; TRBD1 agrees at 7 bases. Germline CDR1 and CDR2: MGHRA and YSYEKL. V lost 6 bases and J lost 8; bases outside the gene matches: 6. The length of the CDR3 is 12 residues. CDR3 in amino acids: CASRGQSRGYTF. For the CDR3, the DNA is TGCGCCAGCAGGGGACAGTCGCGAGGCTACACCTTC.

V and J are TRBV7-6 and TRBJ1-1, with 8 bases lining up with TRBD1. V trimming: 5 bases; J trimming: 3 bases; junction bases outside the gene matches: 11. Looked up from germline, CDR1 is SGHVS and CDR2 is FNYEAQ. This CDR3 region has 16 residues. CDR3 sequence (DNA): TGTGCCAGCAGCACCGGGCAGGGGGCGAGGGACACTGAAGCTTTCTTT. Translating it yields CASSTGQGARDTEAFF.

This chain joins TRBV27 and TRBJ2-5, with D uncertain. Trimming pared 5 bases from V and 5 bases from J, leaving 6 bases between. Germline lookup yields CDR1 MNHEY and CDR2 SMNVEV (reference sequence). The CDR3 length is 11 residues. In nucleotides, the CDR3 is TGTGCCAGCAGTCTGGGGGAGACCCAGTACTTC. Its protein is CASSLGETQYF.

V and J are TRBV5-6 and TRBJ1-1, with D maybe TRBD1 (5 bases). V was cut by 4 bases and J by 8 bases, with 15 bases left in between. The CDR3 loop spans 13 amino acids. The germline V gene has CDR1 SGHDT and CDR2 YYEEEE. The CDR3 DNA reads TGTGCCAGCAGCCCGGGTGGGACGCTCGAAGCTTTCTTT. This encodes CASSPGGTLEAFF.

The gene calls are TRBV4-2 and TRBJ2-7; 15 bases match TRBD2. The germline V gene encodes CDR1 LGHNA and CDR2 YNFKEQ. This CDR3 spans 15 amino acids. The V gene end was trimmed by 5 bases and the J gene end by 7 bases; junction bases not matched to a gene: 6. Written as DNA, the CDR3 is TGTGCCAGCAGCTGGACTAGCGGGGGGGCTCAAGAGCAGTACTTC. Its translation is CASSWTSGGAQEQYF.

By its share, this clone is medium-sized. The V gene is TRBV5-4, the J gene TRBJ1-6; 7 bases match TRBD1. J lost 7 bases, V lost 0 bases, and 4 bases had no gene match. There are 15 residues in the CDR3. CDR1 is SGHNT and CDR2 is YYREEE in the germline V gene (reference sequence). The CDR3: CASSLEGAQNSPLHF. The CDR3 DNA is TGTGCCAGCAGCTTGGAGGGGGCGCAGAATTCACCCCTCCACTTT. Supplemented by reference TRBV5-4 and TRBJ1-6, the full variable domain reads ETGVTQSPTHLIKTRGQQVTLRCSSQSGHNTVSWYQQALGQGPQFIFQYYREEENGRGNFPPRFSGLQFPNYSSELNVNALELDDSALYLCASSLEGAQNSPLHFGNGTRLTVT.

CDR3 coding DNA: TGCAGTGCTAATACTGATTACGAGCAGTACTTC. Amino acids: CSANTDYEQYF. This rearrangement joins TRBV20-1 to TRBJ2-7; unclear D gene. The CDR3 consists of 11 residues. From germline, CDR1 is DFQATT and CDR2 SNEGSKA (reference sequence). V lost 4 bases, J lost 4 bases, and 8 bases lay in between.

This clone was counted only a few times. V gene TRBV12-5 combines with J gene TRBJ2-7, with D possibly TRBD2 on 6 matching bases. Trimming shortened V by 7 bases and J by 1 base, and 11 bases separated the two germline ends. CDR1 and CDR2 from the germline V gene are LGHNT and FRNRAP. This CDR3 region has 13 residues. CDR3 region: CASAYGGSYEQYF. The CDR3 region has the DNA TGTGCTAGTGCCTATGGAGGGTCCTACGAGCAGTACTTC.

The chain combines TRBV7-3 with TRBJ1-1; 9 bases align to TRBD1. The CDR3 contains 14 residues. V lost 6 bases, J lost 2 bases, and 4 bases stayed unmatched. The germline V gene has CDR1 SGHTA and CDR2 FQGTGA. CDR3 amino acids: CASSPTGGNTEAFF. As DNA, the CDR3 is TGTGCCAGCAGTCCAACAGGGGGCAACACTGAAGCTTTCTTT.

V is TRBV7-9 and J is TRBJ2-7; TRBD2 agrees at 12 bases. The length of the CDR3 is 16 residues. Germline V gene sequence: CDR1 SEHNR, CDR2 FQNEAQ (reference sequence). The ends lost 4 bases at V and 8 bases at J; junction bases unmatched: 12. The CDR3 spells CASSSGLAGPTGKQYF. In DNA form, the CDR3 reads TGTGCCAGCAGCTCCGGACTAGCGGGGCCTACAGGGAAGCAGTACTTC.

The chain couples TRBV27 to TRBJ2-7; D possibly corresponds to TRBD1 (5 bases). V was pared by 5 bases and J by 5 bases, with 13 bases between. The CDR3 is 13 residues long. Per the germline V gene, CDR1 is MNHEY and CDR2 is SMNVEV (reference sequence). The CDR3 nucleotides are TGTGCCAGCAGTAATGGGGCCCCCGACGAGCAGTACTTC. It codes for CASSNGAPDEQYF.

V and J are TRBV27 and TRBJ2-2; no firm D call. Per germline, CDR1 MNHEY and CDR2 SMNVEV (reference sequence). This CDR3 region has 11 residues. V was cut by 3 bases and J by 6 bases, with 2 bases left in between. CDR3 in DNA: TGTGCCAGCAGTTTTTCCGGGGAGCTGTTTTTT. It is translated as CASSFSGELFF.

The chain has TRBV7-6 and TRBJ2-1; D remains unclear. The germline CDR1 and CDR2 sequences are SGHVS and FNYEAQ. Trimming took off 6 bases at V and 8 bases at J, with 8 bases between the two ends. This CDR3 has 11 residues. The CDR3 coding sequence is TGTGCCAGCAGTCCCGGGCATGAGCAGTTCTTC. This translates into CASSPGHEQFF.

The V call is TRBV30, the J call TRBJ2-7, with D hard to call. Germline CDR1 reads GTSNPN; CDR2 reads SVGIG (reference sequence). Trimming removed 0 bases from V and 1 base from J, with 10 bases in between. There are 14 residues in the CDR3. The CDR3 sequence: CAWSVGSVSYEQYF. The CDR3 bases are TGTGCCTGGAGTGTAGGATCGGTTTCCTACGAGCAGTACTTC.

The chain recombines TRBV6-5 with TRBJ2-1; D unresolved. Germline V gives CDR1 MNHEY, CDR2 SVGAGI. This CDR3 region has 15 residues. V was cut by 0 bases and J by 8 bases, with 14 bases left in between. CDR3 sequence: CASSYSSTPAYEQFF. The CDR3 DNA reads as TGTGCCAGCAGTTACTCGAGCACCCCCGCATATGAGCAGTTCTTC.

This clone has more than one count but fewer than ten. This rearrangement joins TRBV27 to TRBJ2-1; no clear D. Between the trimmed V and J ends, which lost 7 bases and 6 bases, there was a span of 7 bases. The germline gives CDR1 MNHEY, CDR2 SMNVEV (reference sequence). The CDR3 extends over 11 amino acids. The CDR3 here is CASIQGNEQFF. The CDR3 DNA follows: TGTGCCAGCATCCAAGGCAATGAGCAGTTCTTC.

V gene TRBV9 combines with J gene TRBJ2-2; D possibly uses TRBD1 or TRBD2 (5 bases each). The CDR3 covers 17 residues. CDR1 and CDR2 (germline): SGDLS, YYNGEE. The V end was cut by 0 bases, the J end by 6 bases, with 18 bases between. The CDR3 bases are TGTGCCAGCAGCGTAGTTGGAGCGGACGAAGGGGCCGGGGAGCTGTTTTTT. Translation gives CASSVVGADEGAGELFF.

The chain links TRBV21-1 to TRBJ2-7; the table's D gene call, TRBD2, was not cross checked with the DNA. TRBV21-1 is given as a pseudogene. This CDR3 comprises 13 residues. Here the CDR3 DNA reads TGTGCCAGCAGCCCTTGCTCGGCCTACGAGCAGTACTTC. Translated, it gives CASSPCSAYEQYF.

V is TRBV4-1 and J is TRBJ1-4; D might be TRBD1 (5 bases). Germline loops: CDR1 MGHRA, CDR2 YSYEKL. The CDR3 sequence is 13 residues long. Trimming removed 8 bases from V and 8 bases from J, with 15 bases in between. CDR3 sequence (DNA): TGCGCCAGCTCCGGGACTTATAGCGAAAAACTGTTTTTT. It codes for CASSGTYSEKLFF.

This clone was recorded once. V is TRBV30 and J is TRBJ1-5; 9 bases fit TRBD1. J gave up 4 bases and V 2 bases, and 6 bases lay outside the gene matches. Germline V gives CDR1 GTSNPN, CDR2 SVGIG (reference sequence). The CDR3 contains 15 residues. CDR3 coding DNA: TGTGCCTGGAGTAACCTAGGACAGGGGAATCAGCCCCAGCATTTT. Encoded protein: CAWSNLGQGNQPQHF.

The chain links TRBV30 to TRBJ1-4, with no clear D. The germline gives CDR1 GTSNPN, CDR2 SVGIG (reference sequence). The CDR3 runs 14 residues. V was trimmed by 5 bases and J by 7 bases, leaving 17 bases between them. The CDR3 sequence is CAWALFEGSEKLFF. In DNA, the CDR3 is TGTGCCTGGGCCCTTTTCGAGGGAAGTGAAAAACTGTTTTTT.

The chain has TRBV12-5 and TRBJ2-3; 10 bases line up with TRBD2. Per germline, CDR1 LGHNT and CDR2 FRNRAP. This CDR3 spans 18 amino acids. Unmatched junction bases numbered 11, after V lost 0 bases and J lost 5 bases. In nucleotides, the CDR3 is TGTGCTAGTGGTTTGGTAACGGGCCTAGCGGGAGATGGAGATACGCAGTATTTT. Amino acid sequence: CASGLVTGLAGDGDTQYF.

This clone was counted a few times. This sequence joins TRBV6-1 and TRBJ2-7, with D perhaps TRBD1 (5 bases). This CDR3 has 15 residues. CDR1 MNHNS and CDR2 SASEGT come from the germline V gene. V was trimmed by 5 bases and J by 3 bases, leaving 17 bases between them. The DNA for the CDR3 is TGTGCCAGCAGTTTCCTCGCAGGGAATATCTACGAGCAGTACTTC. Its translation: CASSFLAGNIYEQYF.

A remark on this clone: One end of the junction does not line up with germline, which may come from a read error. This sample includes further DNA sequences coding for the same CDR3. V usage is TRBV15 and J usage is TRBJ1-2; D gene ambiguous. The CDR3 loop spans 13 amino acids. Germline V gene sequence: CDR1 LNHNV, CDR2 YYDKDF (reference sequence). CDR3 loop: CATSGSANYGYTF. CDR3 coding DNA: TGCGCCACCAGCGGATCAGCTAACTATGGCTACACCTTC.

As regards this clone: The CDR3 carries no conserved terminal phenylalanine or tryptophan, so it likely arises from a read error. The chain is built from TRBV13 and TRBJ2-7; possible D gene TRBD2, 6 bases. CDR1 PRHDT and CDR2 FYEKMQ come from the germline V gene (reference sequence). This CDR3 comprises 13 residues. Trimming cost V 5 bases and J 3 bases, with 11 bases left between them. CDR3 in DNA: TGTGCCAGCAGCCCGGGACTCTTCTACGAGCAGTACCTC. The encoded protein is CASSPGLFYEQYL.

The V call is TRBV11-1, the J call TRBJ2-7; D is undetermined. Per the germline V gene, CDR1 is SGHAT and CDR2 is FQDESV (reference sequence). The V end lost 9 bases, the J end lost 0 bases, and 18 bases lay between the germline ends. The CDR3 runs to 15 residues. The CDR3 spells CASTHGRLSSYEQYF. CDR3 in DNA: TGTGCCAGTACCCATGGACGTTTAAGCTCCTACGAGCAGTACTTC.